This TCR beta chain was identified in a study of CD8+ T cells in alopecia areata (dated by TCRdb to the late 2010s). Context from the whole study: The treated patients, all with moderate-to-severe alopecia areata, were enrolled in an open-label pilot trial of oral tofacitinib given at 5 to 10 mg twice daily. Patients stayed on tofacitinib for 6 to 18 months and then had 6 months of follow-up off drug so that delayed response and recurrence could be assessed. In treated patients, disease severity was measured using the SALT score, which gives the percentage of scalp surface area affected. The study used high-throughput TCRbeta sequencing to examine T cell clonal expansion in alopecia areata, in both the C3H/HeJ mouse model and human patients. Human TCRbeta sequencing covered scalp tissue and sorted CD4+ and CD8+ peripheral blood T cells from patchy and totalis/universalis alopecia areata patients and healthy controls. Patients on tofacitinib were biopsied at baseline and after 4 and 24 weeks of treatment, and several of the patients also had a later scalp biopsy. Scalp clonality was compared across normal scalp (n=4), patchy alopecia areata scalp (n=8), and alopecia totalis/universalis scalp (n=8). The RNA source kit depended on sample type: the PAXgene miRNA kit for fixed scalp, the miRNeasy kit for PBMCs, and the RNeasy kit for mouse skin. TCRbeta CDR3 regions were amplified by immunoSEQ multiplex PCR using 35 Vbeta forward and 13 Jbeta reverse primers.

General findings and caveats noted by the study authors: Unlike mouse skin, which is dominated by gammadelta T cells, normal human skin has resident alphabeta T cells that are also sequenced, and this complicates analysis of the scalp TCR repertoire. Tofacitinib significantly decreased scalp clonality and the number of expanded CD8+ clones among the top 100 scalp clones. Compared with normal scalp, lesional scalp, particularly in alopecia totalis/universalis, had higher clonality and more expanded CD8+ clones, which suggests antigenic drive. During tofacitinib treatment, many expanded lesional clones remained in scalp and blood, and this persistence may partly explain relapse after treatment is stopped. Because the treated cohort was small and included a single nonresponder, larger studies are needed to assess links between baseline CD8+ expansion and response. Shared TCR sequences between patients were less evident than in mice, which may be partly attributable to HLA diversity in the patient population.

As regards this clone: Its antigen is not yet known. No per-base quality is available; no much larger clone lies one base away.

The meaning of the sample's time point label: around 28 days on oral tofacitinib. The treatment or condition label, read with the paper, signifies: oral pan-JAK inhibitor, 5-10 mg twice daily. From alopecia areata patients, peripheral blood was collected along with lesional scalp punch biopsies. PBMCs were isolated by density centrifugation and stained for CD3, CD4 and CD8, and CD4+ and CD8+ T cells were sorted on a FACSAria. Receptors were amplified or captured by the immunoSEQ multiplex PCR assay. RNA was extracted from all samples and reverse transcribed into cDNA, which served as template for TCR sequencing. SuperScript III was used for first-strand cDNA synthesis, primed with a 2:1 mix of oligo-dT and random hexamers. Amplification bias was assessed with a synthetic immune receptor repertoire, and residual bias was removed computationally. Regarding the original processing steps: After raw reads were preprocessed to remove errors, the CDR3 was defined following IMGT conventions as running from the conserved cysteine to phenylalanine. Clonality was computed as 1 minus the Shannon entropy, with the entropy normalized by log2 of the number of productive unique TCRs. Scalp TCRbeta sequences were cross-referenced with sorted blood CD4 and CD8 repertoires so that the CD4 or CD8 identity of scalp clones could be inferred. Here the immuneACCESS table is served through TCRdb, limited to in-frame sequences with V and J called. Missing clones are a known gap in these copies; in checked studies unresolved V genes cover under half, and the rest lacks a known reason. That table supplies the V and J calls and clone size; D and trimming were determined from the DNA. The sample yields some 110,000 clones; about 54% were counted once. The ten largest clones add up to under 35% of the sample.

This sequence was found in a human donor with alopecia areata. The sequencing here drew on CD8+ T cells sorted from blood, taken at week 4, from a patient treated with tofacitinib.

In nucleotide form, the sequence is TGTGCCTGGAGCCTACTGGGAAACACTGAAGCTTTCTTT. Translated, this is CAWSLLGNTEAFF. The receptor chain draws on TRBV30 and TRBJ1-1; a confident D gene designation cannot be given. The CDR3 has 13 amino acids, counting the end cysteine and phenylalanine. This entry keeps only the CDR3 DNA: 39 bases, framed from base 1. The junction carries 10 bases between V and J, which are trimmed by 3 bases and 2 bases respectively. CDR1 and CDR2 are drawn from the germline V gene (reference sequence): GTSNPN, SVGIG.